This entry lists 9 T cell receptor beta chains sequenced from one sample in a study of blood T cell repertoires in COVID-19. Sequencing was performed with immunoSEQ multiplex PCR; in TCRdb, only in-frame clones are kept and a portion is missing. The table lists roughly 10,000 clones, around 77% of them singletons. Sequencing was performed on peripheral blood. These receptor sequences come from a human donor in a cohort sampled during active COVID-19.

In its sample, this clone was seen a few times. This same CDR3 is encoded by further DNA sequences in the sample. The rearrangement joins TRBV7-9 to TRBJ1-1; D may be TRBD1 (6 bases). The CDR3 has 15 amino acids. The V end was cut by 2 bases, the J end by 4 bases, with 14 bases between. CDR1 is SEHNR and CDR2 is FQNEAQ in the germline V gene (reference sequence). CDR3 nucleotide sequence: TGTGCCAGCAGCTTAATGGGGGGGCGGGTCACTGAAGCTTTCTTT. Translated: CASSLMGGRVTEAFF. The variable domain in full, with the rest retrieved from reference TRBV7-9 and TRBJ1-1, is DTGVSQNPRHKITKRGQNVTFRCDPISEHNRLYWYRQTLGQGPEFLTYFQNEAQLEKSRLLSDRFSAERPKGSFSTLEIQRTEQGDSAMYLCASSLMGGRVTEAFFGQGTRLTVV.

This clone was seen only once. This chain links TRBV7-3 with TRBJ2-1; TRBD2 matches at 15 bases. The germline gives CDR1 SGHTA, CDR2 FQGTGA. This CDR3 spans 16 amino acids. Losses at the gene ends were 3 bases for V and 6 bases for J; bases not matched to a gene: 3. Written as DNA, the CDR3 is TGTGCCAGCAGCTTCGGGACTAGCGGGGGGTCCAATGAGCAGTTCTTC. This encodes CASSFGTSGGSNEQFF.

This chain joins TRBV7-3 and TRBJ1-5; D is unresolved. This CDR3 is 13 amino acids long. Germline CDR1 and CDR2: SGHTA and FQGTGA. Between the trimmed V and J ends, which lost 7 bases and 6 bases, there was a span of 13 bases. CDR3 bases: TGTGCCAGCACCCACGTGTGCGGTCAGCCCCAGCATTTT. Its protein is CASTHVCGQPQHF.

V is TRBV19 and J is TRBJ2-7; D gene uncertain. CDR3 length: 16 residues. Germline values: CDR1 LNHDA, CDR2 SQIVND (reference sequence). Trimming took 4 bases from V and 3 from J, leaving 19 bases between them. CDR3 protein: CASSSRFDTLLYEQYF. CDR3 in DNA: TGTGCCAGTAGTAGCAGATTCGACACGCTCCTCTACGAGCAGTACTTC.

This chain uses TRBV7-9 with TRBJ1-3; TRBD1 agrees at 7 bases. The CDR3 runs to 14 residues. V dropped 5 bases and J dropped 3; count of bases not matched to a gene: 4. Germline assignment: CDR1 SEHNR and CDR2 FQNEAQ (reference sequence). The CDR3 sequence is CASSNRGFGNTIYF. CDR3 sequence (DNA): TGTGCCAGCAGCAACAGGGGTTTTGGAAACACCATATATTTT.

This chain uses TRBV6-1 with TRBJ2-7, with D perhaps TRBD1 (5 bases). The CDR3 sequence is 15 residues long. In germline, CDR1 is MNHNS, CDR2 SASEGT. Trimming shortened V by 3 bases and J by 3 bases, and 15 bases separated the two germline ends. In DNA form, the CDR3 reads TGTGCCAGCAGTGACCCCGCGACAGCAGACTACGAGCAGTACTTC. Its protein is CASSDPATADYEQYF.

The chain employs TRBV5-1 and TRBJ1-1; D unresolved. Germline CDR1 and CDR2: SGHRS and YFSETQ. V lost 4 bases, J lost 1 base, and 14 bases lay in between. The CDR3 loop spans 15 amino acids. CDR3 residues: CASSPDVRENTEAFF. The CDR3 DNA reads TGCGCCAGCAGCCCCGATGTTCGGGAGAACACTGAAGCTTTCTTT.

CDR3 sequence reads: CASSLAGTGANVLTF. CDR3 sequence (DNA): TGTGCCAGCAGCTTAGCCGGGACTGGGGCCAACGTCCTGACTTTC. J is TRBJ2-6 and V is TRBV7-2; tentative D call: TRBD2 (5 bases). Germline CDR1 reads SGHTA; CDR2 reads FQGNSA. Trimming left V 0 bases short and J 2 bases short, with 5 bases between. This CDR3 is 15 amino acids long.

This clone was recorded only once. This rearrangement joins TRBV30 to TRBJ1-4; the D gene is possibly TRBD1 (5 bases). Germline V lookup: CDR1 GTSNPN, CDR2 SVGIG (reference sequence). This CDR3 region has 13 residues. V was clipped by 0 bases and J by 7 bases, with 9 bases between them. CDR3 amino acids: CAWSVGRAEKLFF. In DNA, the CDR3 is TGTGCCTGGAGTGTAGGCAGGGCTGAAAAACTGTTTTTT.